This TCR beta chain was sequenced for a study of T cells in Graves' hyperthyroidism and ophthalmopathy. The CDR3 contains 17 residues. In germline, CDR1 is SNHLY, CDR2 FYNNEI. The V end lost 5 bases, the J end lost 3 bases, and 21 bases lay between the germline ends. Study-level findings and limits: Blood shared most expanded thyroid clonotypes above 0.001. A model using 13 V-J features told ophthalmopathy apart from stable hyperthyroidism.

Recently diagnosed hyperthyroidism of less than 2 months' duration affected patients aged 18 to 65. In this sample, this clonotype turned up many times. Its antigen is not identified. TCR beta CDR3 region amplification was performed from RNA transcripts. HTBI primers were employed in a first-round RT-PCR of the TCR CDR3. Each CDR3 protein gets one entry after TCRdb re-called the multiplex PCR reads with MiXCR. The sample has 650,000 to 850,000 distinct CDR3 sequences, under 20% seen once. The TCR originated in a woman between 50 and 59 years old with Graves' hyperthyroidism that later progressed to Graves' ophthalmopathy. Sequenced input: blood. The gene calls are TRBV2 and TRBJ2-3, with a weak D call TRBD2 (6 bases). The CDR3 region is CASSYLPLAMGTDTQYF. Written as DNA, the CDR3 is TGTGCCAGCAGTTACCTCCCACTAGCAATGGGGACAGATACGCAGTATTTT.